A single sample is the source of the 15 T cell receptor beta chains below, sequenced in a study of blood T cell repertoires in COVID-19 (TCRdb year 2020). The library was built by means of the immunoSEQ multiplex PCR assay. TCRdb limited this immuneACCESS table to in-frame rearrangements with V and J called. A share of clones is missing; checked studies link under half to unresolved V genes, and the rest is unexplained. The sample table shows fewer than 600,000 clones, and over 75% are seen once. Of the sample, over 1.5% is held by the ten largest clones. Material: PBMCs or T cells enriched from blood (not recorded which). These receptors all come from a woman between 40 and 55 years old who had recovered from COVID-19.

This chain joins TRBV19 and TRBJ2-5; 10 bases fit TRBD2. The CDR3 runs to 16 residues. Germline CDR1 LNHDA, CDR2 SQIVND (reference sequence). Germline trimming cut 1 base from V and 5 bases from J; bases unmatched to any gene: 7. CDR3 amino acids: CASSIVPLAGVETQYF. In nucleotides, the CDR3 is TGTGCCAGTAGTATAGTCCCCCTAGCGGGAGTGGAGACCCAGTACTTC.

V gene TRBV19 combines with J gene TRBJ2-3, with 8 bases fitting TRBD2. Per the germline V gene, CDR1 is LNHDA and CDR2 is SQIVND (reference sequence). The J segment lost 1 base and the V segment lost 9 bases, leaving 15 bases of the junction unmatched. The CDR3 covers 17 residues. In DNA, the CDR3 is TGTGCCAGCCCTATAATACTAGCGGAAAACTGCACAGATACGCAGTATTTT. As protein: CASPIILAENCTDTQYF.

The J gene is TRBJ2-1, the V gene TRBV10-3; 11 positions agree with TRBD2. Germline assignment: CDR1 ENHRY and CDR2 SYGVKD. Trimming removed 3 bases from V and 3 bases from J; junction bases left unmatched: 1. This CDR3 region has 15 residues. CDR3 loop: CAISEGTSGYNEQFF. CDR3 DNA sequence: TGTGCCATCAGTGAAGGGACTAGCGGCTACAATGAGCAGTTCTTC.

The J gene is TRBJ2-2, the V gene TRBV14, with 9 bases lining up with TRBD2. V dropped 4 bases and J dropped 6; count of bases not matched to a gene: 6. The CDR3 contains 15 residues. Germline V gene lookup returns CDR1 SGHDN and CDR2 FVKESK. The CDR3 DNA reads TGTGCCAGCAGCCCAATAGCGGGAGCGGCCGGGGAGCTGTTTTTT. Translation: CASSPIAGAAGELFF.

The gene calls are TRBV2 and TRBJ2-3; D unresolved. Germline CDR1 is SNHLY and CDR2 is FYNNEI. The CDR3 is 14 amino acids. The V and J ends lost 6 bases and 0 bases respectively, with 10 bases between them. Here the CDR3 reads CASRIFSSTDTQYF. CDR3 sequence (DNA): TGTGCCAGCAGAATTTTTTCTAGCACAGATACGCAGTATTTT.

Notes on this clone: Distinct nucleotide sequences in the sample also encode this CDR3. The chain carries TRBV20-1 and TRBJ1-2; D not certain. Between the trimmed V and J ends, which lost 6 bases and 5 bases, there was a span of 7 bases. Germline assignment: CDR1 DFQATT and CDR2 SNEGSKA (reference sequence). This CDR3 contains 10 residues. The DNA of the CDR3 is TGCAGTGCCCCCAGTTATGGCTACACCTTC. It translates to CSAPSYGYTF.

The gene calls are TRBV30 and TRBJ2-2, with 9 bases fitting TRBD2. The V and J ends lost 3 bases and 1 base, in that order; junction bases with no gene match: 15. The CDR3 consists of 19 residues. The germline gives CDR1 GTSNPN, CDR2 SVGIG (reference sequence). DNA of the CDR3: TGTGCCTGGAGGGGTCTTAGCGGGAGAAGTAGTTGGAACACCGGGGAGCTGTTTTTT. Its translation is CAWRGLSGRSSWNTGELFF.

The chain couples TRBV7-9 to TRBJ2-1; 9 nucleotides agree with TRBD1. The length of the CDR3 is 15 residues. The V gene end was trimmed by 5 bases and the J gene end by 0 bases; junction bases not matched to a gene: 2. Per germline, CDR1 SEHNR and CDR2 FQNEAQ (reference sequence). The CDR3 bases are TGTGCCAGCAGCGCGGACAGGGGCTCCTACAATGAGCAGTTCTTC. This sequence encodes CASSADRGSYNEQFF.

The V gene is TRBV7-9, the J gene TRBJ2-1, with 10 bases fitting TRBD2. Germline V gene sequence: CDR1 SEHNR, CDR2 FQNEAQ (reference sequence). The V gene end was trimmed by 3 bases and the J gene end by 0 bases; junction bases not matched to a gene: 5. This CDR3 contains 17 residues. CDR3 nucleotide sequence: TGTGCCAGCAGCTTCAGGACTAGCGGCCGCTCCTACAATGAGCAGTTCTTC. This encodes CASSFRTSGRSYNEQFF.

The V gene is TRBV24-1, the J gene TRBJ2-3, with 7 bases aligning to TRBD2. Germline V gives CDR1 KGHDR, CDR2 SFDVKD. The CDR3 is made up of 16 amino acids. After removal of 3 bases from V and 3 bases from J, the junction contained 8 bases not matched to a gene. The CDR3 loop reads CATSDPGGGRTDTQYF. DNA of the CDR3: TGTGCCACCAGTGATCCAGGAGGCGGGAGAACAGATACGCAGTATTTT.

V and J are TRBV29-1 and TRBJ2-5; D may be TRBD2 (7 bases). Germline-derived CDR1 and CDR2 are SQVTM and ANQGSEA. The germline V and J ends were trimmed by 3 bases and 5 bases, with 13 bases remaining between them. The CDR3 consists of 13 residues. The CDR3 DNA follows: TGCAGCGTTGATGGCGGGGGCGGTGAGACCCAGTACTTC. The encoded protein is CSVDGGGGETQYF.

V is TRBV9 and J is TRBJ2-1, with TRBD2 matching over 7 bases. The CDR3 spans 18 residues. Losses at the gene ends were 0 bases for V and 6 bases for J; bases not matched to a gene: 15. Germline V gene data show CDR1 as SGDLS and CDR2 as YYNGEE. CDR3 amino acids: CASSVEKGREFIPNEQFF. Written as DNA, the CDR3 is TGTGCCAGCAGCGTAGAAAAGGGGCGGGAGTTTATACCCAATGAGCAGTTCTTC. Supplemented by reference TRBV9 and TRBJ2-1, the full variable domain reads DSGVTQTPKHLITATGQRVTLRCSPRSGDLSVYWYQQSLDQGLQFLIQYYNGEERAKGNILERFSAQQFPDLHSELNLSSLELGDSALYFCASSVEKGREFIPNEQFFGPGTRLTVL.

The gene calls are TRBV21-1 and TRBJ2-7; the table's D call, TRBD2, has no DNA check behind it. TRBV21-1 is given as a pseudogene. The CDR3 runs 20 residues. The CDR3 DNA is TGTGCCAGCAGCAAACCCCCCTGGGATGGCGGGAGGCTATCACCCTACGAGCAGTACTTC. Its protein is CASSKPPWDGGRLSPYEQYF.

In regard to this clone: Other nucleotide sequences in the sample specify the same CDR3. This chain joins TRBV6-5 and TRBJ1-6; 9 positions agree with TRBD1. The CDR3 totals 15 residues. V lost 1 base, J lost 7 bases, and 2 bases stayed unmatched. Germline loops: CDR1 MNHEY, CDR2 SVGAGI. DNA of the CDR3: TGTGCCAGCAGTTACTTGGGACAGGGAAATTCACCCCTCCACTTT. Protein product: CASSYLGQGNSPLHF.

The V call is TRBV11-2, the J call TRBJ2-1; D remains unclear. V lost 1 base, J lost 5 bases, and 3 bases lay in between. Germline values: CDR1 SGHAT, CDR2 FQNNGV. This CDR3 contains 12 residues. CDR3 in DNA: TGTGCCAGCAGCTTAGTCGACAATGAGCAGTTCTTC. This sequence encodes CASSLVDNEQFF.